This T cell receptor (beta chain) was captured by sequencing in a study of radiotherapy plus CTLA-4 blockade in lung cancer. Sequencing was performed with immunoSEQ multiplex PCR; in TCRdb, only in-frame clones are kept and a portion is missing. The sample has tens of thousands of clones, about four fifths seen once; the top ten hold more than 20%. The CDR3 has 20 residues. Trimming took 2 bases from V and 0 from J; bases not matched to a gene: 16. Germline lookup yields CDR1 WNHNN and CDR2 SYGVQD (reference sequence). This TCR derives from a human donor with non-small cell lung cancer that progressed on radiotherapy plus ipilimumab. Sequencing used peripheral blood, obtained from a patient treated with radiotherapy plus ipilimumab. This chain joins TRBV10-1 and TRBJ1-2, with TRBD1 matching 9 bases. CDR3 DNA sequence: TGCGCCAGCAGTGAGCCCAGGTTCGACGGGACAGGGCCAGCTAACTATGGCTACACCTTC. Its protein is CASSEPRFDGTGPANYGYTF.